The entry that follows covers one T cell receptor beta chain sequence. Its specificity is not known. The CDR3 is made up of 14 amino acids. The germline V gene has CDR1 SQVTM and CDR2 ANQGSEA. Deletions cut 3 bases from V and 8 bases from J, with 19 bases between. This entry is derived from a study of T cell responses to AZD1222 COVID-19 vaccine. Study-wide findings and caveats: Baseline seropositivity occurred in only a handful of AZD1222 recipients. Targets within unmutated variant regions were reportedly found for nearly half of spike-specific TCRs. Donors skewed white British and female; clonal diversity was possibly underestimated.

The table came from immunoSEQ multiplex PCR; TCRdb's copy has only in-frame clones and leaves some out. The sample holds about 92,000 clones; over 75% are singletons and the top ten take roughly 6%. The sample in question was peripheral blood, obtained on day 0 of AZD1222 vaccination. The V gene is TRBV29-1, the J gene TRBJ1-2, with TRBD1 as a possible D gene (5 bases). The receptor was isolated from an adult in good health. The CDR3 reads CSVEGVPYVMGYTF. The CDR3 DNA reads TGCAGCGTTGAGGGGGTACCCTATGTAATGGGCTACACCTTC.